The 22 T cell receptor beta chains in this list originate from one sample, sequenced in a study of early T cells in non-severe SARS-CoV-2 infection. A single record per CDR3 protein comes from TCRdb applying MiXCR to the 5' RACE reads. The sample includes tens of thousands of distinct CDR3 sequences, roughly an eighth of them seen just once. Material: whole blood. These receptors were collected from an adult who was a healthcare worker with PCR-confirmed SARS-CoV-2 infection or an uninfected control (not recorded which).

There are a few counts of this clonotype. This rearrangement joins TRBV6-9 to TRBJ2-7; 9 nucleotides match TRBD1. V was clipped by 9 bases and J by 5 bases; unmatched bases: 5. Germline loops: CDR1 MNHGY, CDR2 SVAAGI. The length of the CDR3 is 12 residues. The CDR3 loop reads CARTGGRHEQYF. DNA for the CDR3: TGTGCCAGGACAGGGGGTCGACACGAGCAGTACTTC.

This chain connects TRBV7-9 to TRBJ1-5, with D unresolved. Trimming removed 5 bases from V and 2 bases from J, with 7 bases in between. CDR3 length: 13 amino acids. Germline CDR1 reads SEHNR; CDR2 reads FQNEAQ (reference sequence). The CDR3 DNA reads as TGTGCCAGCAGCCCGGTAGGCAATCAGCCCCAGCATTTT. Protein product: CASSPVGNQPQHF.

This chain connects TRBV6-5 to TRBJ1-2; 9 nucleotides align to TRBD1. The CDR3 sequence is 15 residues long. V gave up 4 bases and J gave up 5 bases; unmatched junction bases: 8. Looked up from germline, CDR1 is MNHEY and CDR2 is SVGAGI. As DNA, the CDR3 is TGTGCCAGCAGTTCTCCGGGACAGGGTGGTTATGGCTACACCTTC. Translated, it gives CASSSPGQGGYGYTF.

The table lists this clonotype with a few counts. The chain couples TRBV7-6 to TRBJ2-3, with D unresolved. V gave up 5 bases and J gave up 6 bases, with 18 bases separating them. Looked up from germline, CDR1 is SGHVS and CDR2 is FNYEAQ. The CDR3 consists of 15 residues. The CDR3 loop reads CASSPRAASPDTQYF. The CDR3 DNA is TGTGCCAGCAGCCCCCGGGCCGCGTCCCCCGATACGCAGTATTTT.

This clonotype was detected a few times. The gene calls are TRBV20-1 and TRBJ2-3; perhaps D is TRBD1 or TRBD2 (5 bases each). The CDR3 consists of 16 residues. Germline V gene lookup returns CDR1 DFQATT and CDR2 SNEGSKA (reference sequence). Trimming removed 2 bases at V and 10 bases at J, with 25 bases between. The CDR3 region is CSARPVGRQATSPQYF. The CDR3 DNA reads TGCAGTGCTAGACCAGTGGGACGACAAGCCACATCACCGCAGTATTTT.

There are many counts of this clonotype. The rearrangement uses TRBV12-3 or TRBV12-4 and TRBJ2-1; tentative D call: TRBD2 (5 bases). This CDR3 is 14 amino acids long. V was shortened by 6 bases and J by 2 bases, with 11 bases between the two germline ends. CDR3 coding DNA: TGTGCCAGCAGCCCGGGAACTACCTACAATGAGCAGTTCTTC. Its protein product is CASSPGTTYNEQFF.

The chain combines TRBV29-1 with TRBJ2-3; D is ambiguous. This CDR3 is built from 12 residues. The germline CDR1 and CDR2 sequences are SQVTM and ANQGSEA. V dropped 3 bases and J dropped 2 bases, with 6 bases sitting between them. CDR3 loop: CSVDRYTDTQYF. The DNA of the CDR3 is TGCAGCGTTGACAGATACACAGATACGCAGTATTTT.

The J gene is TRBJ2-7, the V gene TRBV7-9; tentatively, D is TRBD2 (5 bases). The CDR3 length is 13 residues. Germline V gene sequence: CDR1 SEHNR, CDR2 FQNEAQ (reference sequence). Trimming took 0 bases from V and 6 from J, leaving 9 bases between them. CDR3: CASSLAGAFEQYF. Written as DNA, the CDR3 is TGTGCCAGCAGCTTAGCGGGAGCCTTCGAGCAGTACTTC.

The V and J genes are TRBV20-1 and TRBJ2-3; 8 bases agree with TRBD2. This CDR3 has 15 residues. The ends lost 6 bases at V and 3 bases at J; junction bases unmatched: 11. Germline V lookup: CDR1 DFQATT, CDR2 SNEGSKA (reference sequence). The CDR3 is CSAPLAGGGTDTQYF. CDR3 DNA: TGCAGTGCCCCTCTTGCGGGGGGAGGGACAGATACGCAGTATTTT.

By sample share, this clonotype is medium-sized (0.01 to 0.1%). J is TRBJ2-1 and V is TRBV5-4; D is possibly TRBD2 (5 bases). V was trimmed by 2 bases and J by 6 bases, leaving 6 bases between them. The length of the CDR3 is 12 residues. Germline CDR1 SGHNT, CDR2 YYREEE (reference sequence). The CDR3 sequence: CASSLLGNEQFF. The CDR3 DNA reads as TGTGCCAGCAGCTTACTAGGCAATGAGCAGTTCTTC.

This rearrangement joins TRBV29-1 to TRBJ2-1; 13 bases are a match to TRBD2. The germline V gene encodes CDR1 SQVTM and CDR2 ANQGSEA. CDR3 length: 14 amino acids. V shed 7 bases, J shed 4 bases, and the junction held 4 bases outside the gene matches. The CDR3 region is CSGTGLAGYNEQFF. DNA for the CDR3: TGCAGCGGCACGGGACTAGCGGGGTACAATGAGCAGTTCTTC.

This clonotype occurred many times. This chain connects TRBV7-3 to TRBJ1-2; 7 bases agree with TRBD1. CDR1 is SGHTA, CDR2 FQGTGA, per germline. This CDR3 comprises 14 residues. Germline trimming cut 5 bases from V and 0 bases from J; bases unmatched to any gene: 3. Here the CDR3 DNA reads TGTGCCAGCAGCGAGGGGGCGACTAACTATGGCTACACCTTC. It codes for CASSEGATNYGYTF.

This chain uses TRBV28 with TRBJ2-2; no reliable D call. The germline V gene encodes CDR1 MDHEN and CDR2 SYDVKM. V lost 11 bases, J lost 6 bases, and 10 bases lay in between. This CDR3 has 11 amino acids. The CDR3, as DNA: TGTGCCCTCGGAAGGGCCGGGGAGCTGTTTTTT. This codes for CALGRAGELFF.

The sample holds a few counts of this clonotype. The chain is built from TRBV6-6 and TRBJ1-6; D gene ambiguous. The CDR3 contains 17 residues. V lost 2 bases and J 3 bases, leaving 14 bases between the germline ends. Germline V CDR1 and CDR2: MNHNY, SVGAGI (reference sequence). CDR3 amino acids: CASSYEQVTYYNSPLHF. The CDR3, as DNA: TGTGCCAGCAGTTACGAGCAGGTTACTTACTATAATTCACCCCTCCACTTT.

This clonotype was detected a few times. This chain connects TRBV16 to TRBJ1-1; no clear D. The CDR3 runs to 15 residues. CDR1 KGHSY and CDR2 FQNENV come from the germline V gene. V lost 1 base and J 3 bases, leaving 12 bases between the germline ends. The CDR3 bases are TGTGCCAGCAGCCAATTAAGTGCATCGGACACTGAAGCTTTCTTT. This gives the protein CASSQLSASDTEAFF. Full variable domain (missing parts from reference TRBV16 and TRBJ1-1): GEEVAQTPKHLVRGEGQKAKLYCAPIKGHSYVFWYQQVLKNEFKFLISFQNENVFDETGMPKERFSAKCLPNSPCSLEIQATKLEDSAVYFCASSQLSASDTEAFFGQGTRLTVV.

This clonotype was detected only a few times. The chain links TRBV3-1 to TRBJ2-7; the D is unclear. The CDR3 is 13 amino acids. V shed 1 base and J shed 2 bases, with 6 bases lying between them. Germline V gene sequence: CDR1 LGHDT, CDR2 YNNKEL (reference sequence). The CDR3 nucleotides read TGTGCCAGCAGCCAAGGCAGAGCCTACGAGCAGTACTTC. Its protein is CASSQGRAYEQYF.

The sample holds a few counts of this clonotype. The rearrangement joins TRBV14 to TRBJ1-5; no reliable D call. V gave up 0 bases and J gave up 7 bases, with 7 bases separating them. Germline assignment: CDR1 SGHDN and CDR2 FVKESK. The CDR3 runs to 13 residues. The CDR3: CASSQDRWQPQHF. Written as DNA, the CDR3 is TGTGCCAGCAGCCAAGATCGCTGGCAGCCCCAGCATTTT.

The V and J genes are TRBV7-2 and TRBJ2-1; D gene unclear. This CDR3 has 16 amino acids. Trimming shortened V by 2 bases and J by 6 bases, and 17 bases separated the two germline ends. Germline V gene data show CDR1 as SGHTA and CDR2 as FQGNSA. The CDR3 region has the DNA TGTGCCAGCAGCTTAAGGACCCGTCGAGCGCGCAATGAGCAGTTCTTC. It is translated as CASSLRTRRARNEQFF.

J is TRBJ2-5 and V is TRBV4-1; no reliable D call. The CDR3 has 14 residues. Germline V lookup: CDR1 MGHRA, CDR2 YSYEKL. V was clipped by 1 base and J by 1 base, with 7 bases between them. CDR3 protein: CASSQVGRQETQYF. The CDR3 bases are TGCGCCAGCAGCCAAGTTGGCCGCCAAGAGACCCAGTACTTC.

The V call is TRBV5-5, the J call TRBJ1-5, with D maybe TRBD1 (6 bases). Germline CDR1 is SGHKS and CDR2 is YYEKEE (reference sequence). The CDR3 totals 15 residues. Trimming removed 0 bases at V and 7 bases at J, with 14 bases between. The CDR3 is CASSLATGRHQPQHF. Here the CDR3 DNA reads TGTGCCAGCAGCTTGGCAACAGGGAGGCACCAGCCCCAGCATTTT. The whole variable domain, remainder taken from reference TRBV5-5 and TRBJ1-5, is DAGVTQSPTHLIKTRGQQVTLRCSPISGHKSVSWYQQVLGQGPQFIFQYYEKEERGRGNFPDRFSARQFPNYSSELNVNALLLGDSALYLCASSLATGRHQPQHFGDGTRLSIL.

The CDR3 reads CASSRRAFTGELFF. CDR3 bases: TGCGCCAGCAGCCGAAGGGCTTTCACCGGGGAGCTGTTTTTT. The rearrangement joins TRBV4-3 to TRBJ2-2, with D uncertain. Looked up from germline, CDR1 is LGHNA and CDR2 is YSLEER. Trimming pared 4 bases from V and 4 bases from J, leaving 10 bases between. The CDR3 is 14 residues long.

This clonotype has just a few counts. This sequence joins TRBV25-1 and TRBJ2-7, with TRBD2 matching 10 bases. V trimming: 6 bases; J trimming: 4 bases; junction bases outside the gene matches: 6. Germline V lookup: CDR1 MGHDK, CDR2 SYGVNS. The CDR3 length is 14 residues. The CDR3 bases are TGTGCCAGCAGGGGGACTAGCGTGCCTTACGAGCAGTACTTC. Translation gives CASRGTSVPYEQYF.